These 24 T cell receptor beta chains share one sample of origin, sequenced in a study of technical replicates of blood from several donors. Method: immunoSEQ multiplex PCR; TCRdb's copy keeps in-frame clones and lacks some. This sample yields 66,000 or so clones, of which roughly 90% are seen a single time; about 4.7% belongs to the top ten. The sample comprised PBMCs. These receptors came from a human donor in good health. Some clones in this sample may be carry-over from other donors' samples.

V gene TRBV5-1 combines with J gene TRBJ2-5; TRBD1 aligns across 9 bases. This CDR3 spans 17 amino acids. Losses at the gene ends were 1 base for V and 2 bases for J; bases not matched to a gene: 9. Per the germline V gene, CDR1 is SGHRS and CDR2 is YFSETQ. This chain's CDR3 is CASSLRGKQGAQETQYF. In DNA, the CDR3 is TGCGCCAGCAGCTTGCGGGGCAAACAGGGGGCGCAAGAGACCCAGTACTTC.

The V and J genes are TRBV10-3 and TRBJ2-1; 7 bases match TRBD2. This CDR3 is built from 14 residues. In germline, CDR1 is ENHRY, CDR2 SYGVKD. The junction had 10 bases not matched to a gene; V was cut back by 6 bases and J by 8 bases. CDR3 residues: CAISRKPTSDEQFF. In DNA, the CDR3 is TGTGCCATCAGCAGAAAGCCTACTAGCGATGAGCAGTTCTTC.

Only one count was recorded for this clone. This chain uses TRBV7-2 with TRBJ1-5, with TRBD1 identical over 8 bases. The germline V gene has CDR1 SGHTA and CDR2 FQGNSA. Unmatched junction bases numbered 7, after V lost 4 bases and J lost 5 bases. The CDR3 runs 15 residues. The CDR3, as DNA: TGTGCCAGCAGCTCAGGGGGCGCCTATTATCAGCCCCAGCATTTT. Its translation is CASSSGGAYYQPQHF.

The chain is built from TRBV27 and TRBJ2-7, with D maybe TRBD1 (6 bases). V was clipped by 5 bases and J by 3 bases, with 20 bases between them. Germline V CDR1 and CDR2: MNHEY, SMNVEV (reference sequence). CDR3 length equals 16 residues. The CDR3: CASSVTQGPRGYEQYF. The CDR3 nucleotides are TGTGCCAGCAGTGTCACACAGGGTCCTCGGGGCTACGAGCAGTACTTC.

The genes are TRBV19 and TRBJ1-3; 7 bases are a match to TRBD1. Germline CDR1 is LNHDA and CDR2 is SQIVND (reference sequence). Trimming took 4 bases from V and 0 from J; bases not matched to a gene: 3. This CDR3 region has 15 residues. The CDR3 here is CASSTTGPSGNTIYF. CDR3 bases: TGTGCCAGTAGTACGACAGGGCCCTCTGGAAACACCATATATTTT.

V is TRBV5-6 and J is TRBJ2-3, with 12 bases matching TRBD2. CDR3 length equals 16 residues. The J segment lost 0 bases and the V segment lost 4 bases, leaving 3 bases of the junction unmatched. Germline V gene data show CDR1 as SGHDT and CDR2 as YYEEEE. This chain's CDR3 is CASSGLAGLSTDTQYF. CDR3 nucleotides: TGTGCCAGCAGCGGACTAGCGGGACTTAGCACAGATACGCAGTATTTT. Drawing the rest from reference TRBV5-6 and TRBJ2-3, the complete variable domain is DAGVTQSPTHLIKTRGQQVTLRCSPKSGHDTVSWYQQALGQGPQFIFQYYEEEERQRGNFPDRFSGHQFPNYSSELNVNALLLGDSALYLCASSGLAGLSTDTQYFGPGTRLTVL.

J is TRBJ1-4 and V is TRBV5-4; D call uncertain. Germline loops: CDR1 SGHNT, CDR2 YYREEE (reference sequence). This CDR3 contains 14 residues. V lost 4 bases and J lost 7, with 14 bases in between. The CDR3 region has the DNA TGTGCCAGCAGCCCCGACTCAATGGGTGAAAAACTGTTTTTT. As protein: CASSPDSMGEKLFF.

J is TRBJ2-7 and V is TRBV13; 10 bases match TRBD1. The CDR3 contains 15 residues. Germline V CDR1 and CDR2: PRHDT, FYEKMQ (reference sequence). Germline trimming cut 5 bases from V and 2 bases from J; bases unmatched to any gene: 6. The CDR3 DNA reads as TGTGCCAGCAGCCCTCTCGGGACAGGGGCCTACGAGCAGTACTTC. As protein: CASSPLGTGAYEQYF.

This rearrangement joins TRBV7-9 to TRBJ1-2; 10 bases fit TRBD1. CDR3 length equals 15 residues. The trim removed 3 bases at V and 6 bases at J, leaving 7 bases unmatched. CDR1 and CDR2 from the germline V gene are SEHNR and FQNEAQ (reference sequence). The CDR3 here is CASSFVETGGNGYTF. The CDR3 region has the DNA TGTGCCAGCAGCTTTGTCGAGACAGGGGGCAATGGCTACACCTTC.

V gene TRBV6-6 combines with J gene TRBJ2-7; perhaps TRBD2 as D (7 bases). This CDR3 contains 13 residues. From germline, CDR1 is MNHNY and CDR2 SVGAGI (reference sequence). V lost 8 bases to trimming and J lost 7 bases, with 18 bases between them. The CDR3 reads CASAGAGVGEQYF. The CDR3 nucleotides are TGTGCCAGCGCAGGGGCGGGAGTGGGAGAGCAGTACTTC.

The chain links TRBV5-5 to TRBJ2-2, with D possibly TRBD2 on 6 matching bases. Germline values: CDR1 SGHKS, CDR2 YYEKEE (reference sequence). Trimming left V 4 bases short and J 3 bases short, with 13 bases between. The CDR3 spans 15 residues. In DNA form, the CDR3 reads TGTGCCAGCAGCACCCTCGGGGGTTACACCGGGGAGCTGTTTTTT. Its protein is CASSTLGGYTGELFF.

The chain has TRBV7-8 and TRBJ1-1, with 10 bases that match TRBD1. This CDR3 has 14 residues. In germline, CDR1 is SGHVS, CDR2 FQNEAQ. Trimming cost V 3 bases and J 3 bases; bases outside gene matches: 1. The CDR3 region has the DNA TGTGCCAGCAGCTTTGGGACAGGGGACACTGAAGCTTTCTTT. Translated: CASSFGTGDTEAFF. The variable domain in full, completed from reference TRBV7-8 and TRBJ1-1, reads GAGVSQSPRYKVAKRGQDVALRCDPISGHVSLFWYQQALGQGPEFLTYFQNEAQLDKSGLPSDRFFAERPEGSVSTLKIQRTQQEDSAVYLCASSFGTGDTEAFFGQGTRLTVV.

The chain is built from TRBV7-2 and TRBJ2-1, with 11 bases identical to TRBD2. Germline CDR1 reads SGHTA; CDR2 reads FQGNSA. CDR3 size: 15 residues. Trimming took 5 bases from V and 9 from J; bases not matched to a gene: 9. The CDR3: CASSPGLAGGREQFF. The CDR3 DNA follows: TGTGCCAGCAGCCCGGGGCTAGCGGGAGGTCGTGAGCAGTTCTTC. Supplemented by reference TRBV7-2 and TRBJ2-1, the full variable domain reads GAGVSQSPSNKVTEKGKDVELRCDPISGHTALYWYRQSLGQGLEFLIYFQGNSAPDKSGLPSDRFSAERTGGSVSTLTIQRTQQEDSAVYLCASSPGLAGGREQFFGPGTRLTVL.

In nucleotides, the CDR3 is TGTGCCAGCTCACCACAATCCCCAGGGATTGGTGGCTACACCTTC. Amino acid sequence: CASSPQSPGIGGYTF. The genes are TRBV18 and TRBJ1-2; maybe TRBD1 (5 bases). Germline V gives CDR1 KGHSH, CDR2 LQKENI. The germline V and J ends were trimmed by 1 base and 7 bases, with 16 bases remaining between them. The CDR3 runs to 15 residues.

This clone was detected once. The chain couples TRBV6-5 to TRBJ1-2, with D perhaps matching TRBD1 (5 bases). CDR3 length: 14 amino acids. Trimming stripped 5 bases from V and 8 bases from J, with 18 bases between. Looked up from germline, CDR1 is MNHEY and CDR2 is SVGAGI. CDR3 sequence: CASSPGQGDSGYTF. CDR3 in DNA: TGTGCCAGCAGTCCTGGACAAGGGGACTCCGGCTACACCTTC.

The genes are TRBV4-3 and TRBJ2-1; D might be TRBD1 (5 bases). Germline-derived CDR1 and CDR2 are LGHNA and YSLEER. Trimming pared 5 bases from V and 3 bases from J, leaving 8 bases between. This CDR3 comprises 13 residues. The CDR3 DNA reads TGCGCCAGCAGCTCGACAGACTACAATGAGCAGTTCTTC. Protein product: CASSSTDYNEQFF.

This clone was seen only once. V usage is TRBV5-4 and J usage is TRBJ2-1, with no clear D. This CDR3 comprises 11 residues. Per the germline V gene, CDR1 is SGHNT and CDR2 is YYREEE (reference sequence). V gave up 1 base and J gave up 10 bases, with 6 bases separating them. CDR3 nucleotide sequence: TGTGCCAGCAGCTTGTTCCAGGAGCAGTTCTTC. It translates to CASSLFQEQFF. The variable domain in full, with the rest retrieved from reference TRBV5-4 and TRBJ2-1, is ETGVTQSPTHLIKTRGQQVTLRCSSQSGHNTVSWYQQALGQGPQFIFQYYREEENGRGNFPPRFSGLQFPNYSSELNVNALELDDSALYLCASSLFQEQFFGPGTRLTVL.

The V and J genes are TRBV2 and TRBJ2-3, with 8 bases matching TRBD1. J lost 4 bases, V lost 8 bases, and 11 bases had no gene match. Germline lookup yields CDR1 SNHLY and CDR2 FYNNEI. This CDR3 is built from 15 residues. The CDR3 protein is CASGRGQEGADTQYF. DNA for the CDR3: TGTGCCAGCGGGCGGGGACAGGAGGGCGCAGATACGCAGTATTTT.

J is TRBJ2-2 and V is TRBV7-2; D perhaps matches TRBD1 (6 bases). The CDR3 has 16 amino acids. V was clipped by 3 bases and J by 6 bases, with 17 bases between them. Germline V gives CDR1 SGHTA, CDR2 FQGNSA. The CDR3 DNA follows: TGTGCCAGCAGCTTTAGTGGGACAATAGGAGCCGGGGAGCTGTTTTTT. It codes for CASSFSGTIGAGELFF.

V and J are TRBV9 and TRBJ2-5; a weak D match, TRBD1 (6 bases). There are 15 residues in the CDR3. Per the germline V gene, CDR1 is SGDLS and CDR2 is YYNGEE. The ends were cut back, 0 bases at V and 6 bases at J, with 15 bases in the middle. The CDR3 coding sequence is TGTGCCAGCAGCGTAGACCCAACTAGGGGGAAGACCCAGTACTTC. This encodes CASSVDPTRGKTQYF.

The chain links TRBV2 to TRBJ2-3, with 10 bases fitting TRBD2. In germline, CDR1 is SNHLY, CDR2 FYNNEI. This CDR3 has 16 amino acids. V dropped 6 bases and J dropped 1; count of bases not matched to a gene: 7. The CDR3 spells CASRGGLAGGTDTQYF. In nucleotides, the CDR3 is TGTGCCAGCAGGGGGGGGCTAGCGGGGGGCACAGATACGCAGTATTTT.

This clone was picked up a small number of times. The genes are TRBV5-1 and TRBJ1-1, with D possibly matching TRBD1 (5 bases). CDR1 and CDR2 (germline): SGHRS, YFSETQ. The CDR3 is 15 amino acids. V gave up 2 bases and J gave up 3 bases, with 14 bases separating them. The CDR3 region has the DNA TGCGCCAGCAGCTTCGGGGGACGGAGCGACACTGAAGCTTTCTTT. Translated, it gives CASSFGGRSDTEAFF.

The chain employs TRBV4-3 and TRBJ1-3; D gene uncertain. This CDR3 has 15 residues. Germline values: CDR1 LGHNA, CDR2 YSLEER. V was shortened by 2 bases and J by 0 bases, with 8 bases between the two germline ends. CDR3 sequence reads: CASSQNPGSGNTIYF. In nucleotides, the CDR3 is TGCGCCAGCAGCCAAAACCCAGGCTCTGGAAACACCATATATTTT.

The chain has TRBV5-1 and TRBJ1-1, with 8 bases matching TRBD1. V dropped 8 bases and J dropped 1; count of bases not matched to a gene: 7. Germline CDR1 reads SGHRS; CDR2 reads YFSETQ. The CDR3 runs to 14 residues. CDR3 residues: CASGTGPPNTEAFF. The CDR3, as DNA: TGCGCCAGTGGGACAGGACCGCCGAACACTGAAGCTTTCTTT. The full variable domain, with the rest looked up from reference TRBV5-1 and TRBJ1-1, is KAGVTQTPRYLIKTRGQQVTLSCSPISGHRSVSWYQQTPGQGLQFLFEYFSETQRNKGNFPGRFSGRQFSNSRSEMNVSTLELGDSALYLCASGTGPPNTEAFFGQGTRLTVV.